Listed below are T cell receptor beta chains from one sample, sequenced in a study of blood T cells in healthy people across ages. TCRdb passed the 5' RACE reads through MiXCR, listing each CDR3 protein once. The sample contains roughly 1,300,000 distinct CDR3 sequences, roughly 60% of which appear only once. Sequenced material: blood. These receptors originate from a man aged 18 to 35 in good health. CDR3s include the opening cysteine and the closing phenylalanine or tryptophan. The D gene is left open where the match is weak. Some rows mark clone size as missing; the rest say once, few, many or name a class of expanded clone.

CASSWGRVAKNIQYF TGTGCCAGCAGTTGGGGCAGGGTTGCCAAAAACATTCAGTACTTC TRBV12-3/TRBV12-4 - TRBJ2-4 -
CASSQGLGFWLETQYF TGCGCCAGCAGCCAAGGGTTAGGGTTTTGGTTGGAGACCCAGTACTTC TRBV4-1 - TRBJ2-5 -
CASSLPQGLETQYF TGTGCCAGCAGCTTACCCCAAGGGCTGGAGACCCAGTACTTC TRBV7-2 - TRBJ2-5 -
CASSPFTGTGELFF TGTGCCAGCAGCCCCTTTACGGGCACCGGGGAGCTGTTTTTT TRBV3-1 - TRBJ2-2 -
CASSIDSATQETQYF TGTGCCAGCAGCATAGACAGCGCGACTCAAGAGACCCAGTACTTC TRBV5-4 - TRBJ2-5 -
CASSALTGRSGYGYTF TGTGCCAGCAGTGCCCTAACAGGGCGGTCGGGGTATGGCTACACCTTC TRBV6-1 - TRBJ1-2 -
CSARGQSSYEQYF TGCAGTGCTAGGGGTCAGAGCTCCTACGAGCAGTACTTC TRBV20-1 - TRBJ2-7 -
CSATQDRGYGYTF TGCAGTGCTACCCAGGACAGGGGCTATGGCTACACCTTC TRBV20-1 TRBD1 TRBJ1-2 few
CASSQGGWSYNEQFF TGCGCCAGCAGCCAAGGTGGCTGGTCCTACAATGAGCAGTTCTTC TRBV4-1 - TRBJ2-1 -
CASSGLAGGEQYF TGTGCCAGCAGTGGACTAGCGGGGGGCGAGCAGTACTTC TRBV12-3/TRBV12-4 TRBD2 TRBJ2-7 -
CASSLGRAYNEQFF TGTGCCAGCAGTTTAGGCAGAGCCTACAATGAGCAGTTCTTC TRBV12-3/TRBV12-4 - TRBJ2-1 few
CASRLSGKGTEAFF TGTGCCAGCAGGCTCTCAGGGAAGGGAACTGAAGCTTTCTTT TRBV6-2/TRBV6-3 - TRBJ1-1 -
CASSYPTSLFNEQFF TGTGCCAGCAGTTACCCAACTTCCCTCTTCAATGAGCAGTTCTTC TRBV6-6 - TRBJ2-1 -
CASSEQQGLPRETQYF TGCGCCAGCAGCGAGCAACAGGGACTCCCAAGGGAGACCCAGTACTTC TRBV5-1 - TRBJ2-5 many
CSATEAGRRNTEAFF TGCAGTGCTACAGAGGCAGGGCGGCGGAACACTGAAGCTTTCTTT TRBV20-1 - TRBJ1-1 -
CSARQALSSEKLFF TGCAGTGCGCGACAGGCTTTGAGTAGTGAAAAACTGTTTTTT TRBV20-1 - TRBJ1-4 -
CASSCGQGNGYTF TGCGCCAGCAGCTGCGGACAGGGGAATGGCTACACCTTC TRBV5-1 TRBD1 TRBJ1-2 -
CASRPQPRGAKNIQYF TGTGCCAGCAGGCCACAGCCCCGAGGGGCCAAAAACATTCAGTACTTC TRBV6-6 - TRBJ2-4 -
CSAGSLAGAYNEQFF TGCAGTGCTGGGTCCCTAGCGGGGGCTTACAATGAGCAGTTCTTC TRBV20-1 TRBD2 TRBJ2-1 -
CASSHNREPEAFF TGCGCCAGCAGCCACAACAGGGAGCCTGAAGCTTTCTTT TRBV4-3 - TRBJ1-1 -
CSAGTEAFF TGCAGCGCGGGAACTGAAGCTTTCTTT TRBV29-1 - TRBJ1-1 -
CASSLKLAGVPTDTQYF TGTGCCAGCAGCCTCAAACTAGCGGGAGTTCCCACAGATACGCAGTATTTT TRBV2 TRBD2 TRBJ2-3 -
CASSKGDRGPGYTF TGTGCCAGCAGCAAAGGGGACAGGGGGCCTGGCTACACCTTC TRBV21-1 - TRBJ1-2 -
CASSHLDREFSEQYF TGTGCCAGCAGCCATCTGGACAGGGAGTTTTCCGAGCAGTACTTC TRBV4-2 TRBD1 TRBJ2-7 few
CASRRREVGTGELFF TGTGCCAGCAGAAGAAGGGAAGTGGGCACCGGGGAGCTGTTTTTT TRBV12-3/TRBV12-4 - TRBJ2-2 -
CASSSLAISSYNEQFF TGTGCCAGCAGCTCCCTAGCGATTAGCTCCTACAATGAGCAGTTCTTC TRBV28 - TRBJ2-1 -
CASKSGGGPISTPFF TGTGCCAGCAAGTCTGGCGGGGGGCCTATTTCTACACCGTTCTTC TRBV27 TRBD2 TRBJ2-1 -
CASSTPGDLDSPLHF TGTGCCAGCAGTACGCCAGGGGATCTCGATTCACCCCTCCACTTT TRBV27 - TRBJ1-6 -
CASSYSSPPVVHEQFF TGTGCCAGCAGTTACTCTTCCCCCCCCGTGGTCCATGAGCAGTTCTTC TRBV6-5 - TRBJ2-1 -
CASSPTIRDRKDREQYF TGTGCCAGCAGCCCCACTATTAGGGACAGAAAGGACCGCGAGCAGTACTTC TRBV7-2 TRBD1 TRBJ2-7 -